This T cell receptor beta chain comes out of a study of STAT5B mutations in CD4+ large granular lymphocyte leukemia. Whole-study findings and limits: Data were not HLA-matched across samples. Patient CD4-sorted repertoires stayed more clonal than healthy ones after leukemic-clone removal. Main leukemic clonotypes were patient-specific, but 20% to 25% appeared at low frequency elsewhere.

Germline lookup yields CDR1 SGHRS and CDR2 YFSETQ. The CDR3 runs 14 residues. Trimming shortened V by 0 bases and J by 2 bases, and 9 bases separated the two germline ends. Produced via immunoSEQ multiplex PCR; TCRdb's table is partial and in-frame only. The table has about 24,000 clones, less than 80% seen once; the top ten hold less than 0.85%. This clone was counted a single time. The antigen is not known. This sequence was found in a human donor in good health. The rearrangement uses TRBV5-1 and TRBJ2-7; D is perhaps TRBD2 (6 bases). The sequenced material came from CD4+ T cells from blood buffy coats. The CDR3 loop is CASSLAGGAYEQYF. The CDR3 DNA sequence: TGCGCCAGCAGCTTGGCCGGGGGTGCCTACGAGCAGTACTTC.